Listed here are 27 T cell receptor beta chains from one sample, sequenced in a study of identical twins. One entry per CDR3 protein results from TCRdb running MiXCR on the 5' RACE reads. The data hold around 250,000 distinct CDR3 sequences, with approximately 8.3% observed a single time. These same data were also listed under a study on yellow fever vaccine responses in identical twins.

The sample consisted of CD8+ T cells sorted from blood. All receptors derive from a woman aged 18-30 years in good health.

The sample holds a few counts of this clonotype. The chain carries TRBV29-1 and TRBJ1-1; TRBD1 might be the D (5 bases). The V end lost 3 bases, the J end lost 4 bases, and 12 bases lay between the germline ends. CDR1 is SQVTM and CDR2 is ANQGSEA in the germline V gene. This CDR3 contains 13 residues. CDR3 sequence: CSVEGGASTEAFF. CDR3 sequence (DNA): TGCAGCGTTGAGGGTGGGGCGTCCACTGAAGCTTTCTTT.

The chain carries TRBV11-1 and TRBJ2-1; D might be TRBD1 or TRBD2, each matching 5 bases. The CDR3 extends over 20 amino acids. Germline values: CDR1 SGHAT, CDR2 FQDESV (reference sequence). Trimming shortened V by 5 bases and J by 0 bases, and 26 bases separated the two germline ends. The chain's CDR3 is CASSPRSEGRRGTSYNEQFF. DNA of the CDR3: TGTGCCAGCAGCCCACGGAGTGAGGGGAGACGGGGCACCTCCTACAATGAGCAGTTCTTC.

The chain uses TRBV7-9 and TRBJ2-3, with a weak D call TRBD2 (6 bases). This CDR3 has 13 residues. Germline V gene sequence: CDR1 SEHNR, CDR2 FQNEAQ (reference sequence). V was pared by 6 bases and J by 4 bases, with 11 bases between. In DNA form, the CDR3 reads TGTGCCAGCAGGGATTCGGGAGCAGATACGCAGTATTTT. This sequence encodes CASRDSGADTQYF. Full variable domain (outside the CDR3, taken from reference TRBV7-9 and TRBJ2-3): DTGVSQNPRHKITKRGQNVTFRCDPISEHNRLYWYRQTLGQGPEFLTYFQNEAQLEKSRLLSDRFSAERPKGSFSTLEIQRTEQGDSAMYLCASRDSGADTQYFGPGTRLTVL.

The chain links TRBV7-9 to TRBJ2-1, with 10 positions matching TRBD2. With 4 bases clipped from V and 8 bases from J, the junction kept 5 bases outside the gene matches. CDR1 is SEHNR and CDR2 is FQNEAQ in the germline V gene (reference sequence). This CDR3 is 14 amino acids long. CDR3 residues: CASSSSGSNHEQFF. In DNA form, the CDR3 reads TGTGCCAGCAGCTCTAGCGGGAGTAACCATGAGCAGTTCTTC.

This clonotype came up a few times. The chain joins TRBV7-9 to TRBJ2-5, with TRBD2 matching over 7 bases. Germline V gene data show CDR1 as SEHNR and CDR2 as FQNEAQ (reference sequence). V was clipped by 5 bases and J by 5 bases; unmatched bases: 8. CDR3 size: 14 residues. CDR3 DNA sequence: TGTGCCAGCAGCGAAAGCGGGAAAGGGGAGACCCAGTACTTC. This sequence encodes CASSESGKGETQYF.

On this clonotype itself: The junction differs from germline at one of its ends, possibly a read error. The CDR3 reads CASIQSASGYNEQIF. The CDR3 DNA follows: TGTGCCAGCATCCAGTCGGCTAGCGGTTACAATGAGCAGATCTTC. The rearrangement joins TRBV28 to TRBJ2-1; 7 positions agree with TRBD2. This CDR3 comprises 15 residues. Per the germline V gene, CDR1 is MDHEN and CDR2 is SYDVKM.

This clonotype has a count of ten or more. The chain is built from TRBV2 and TRBJ2-7; TRBD2 is a possible D gene (6 bases). Trimming took 11 bases from V and 4 from J, leaving 18 bases between them. Per germline, CDR1 SNHLY and CDR2 FYNNEI. The CDR3 has 13 residues. CDR3 in amino acids: CAASEGRGYEQYF. Written as DNA, the CDR3 is TGTGCCGCCTCGGAGGGCCGAGGGTACGAGCAGTACTTC.

The J gene is TRBJ2-7, the V gene TRBV4-3; TRBD2 matches 11 bases. CDR3 length equals 17 residues. The V segment lost 0 bases and the J segment 4 bases; nucleotides outside the gene matches: 8. CDR1 is LGHNA and CDR2 is YSLEER in the germline V gene. The chain's CDR3 is CASSQDPRLAGFYEQYF. DNA for the CDR3: TGCGCCAGCAGCCAAGATCCCCGACTAGCGGGGTTTTACGAGCAGTACTTC.

In this sample, this clonotype turned up a few times. The rearrangement links TRBV12-3 or TRBV12-4 to TRBJ2-2; D is uncertain. The CDR3 is 14 amino acids. Trimming removed 5 bases at V and 5 bases at J, with 12 bases between. CDR3 in amino acids: CASSVSTGTGELFF. DNA of the CDR3: TGTGCCAGCAGTGTATCTACCGGTACCGGGGAGCTGTTTTTT.

The chain has TRBV6-2 or TRBV6-3 and TRBJ2-3; 7 bases align to TRBD2. From germline, CDR1 is MNHEY and CDR2 SVGEGT. With V trimmed by 8 bases and J by 1 base, 3 bases remained unmatched. The CDR3 covers 13 residues. The CDR3 protein is CASGAGRTDTQYF. The DNA for the CDR3 is TGTGCCAGCGGAGCGGGACGCACAGATACGCAGTATTTT.

This clonotype was recorded a few times. V and J are TRBV7-9 and TRBJ1-3; 7 nucleotides agree with TRBD1. The CDR3 is 17 amino acids. Germline CDR1 is SEHNR and CDR2 is FQNEAQ (reference sequence). Unmatched junction bases numbered 9, after V lost 4 bases and J lost 0 bases. The CDR3 nucleotides read TGTGCCAGCAGCTCGCAGACAGGGCGTCTCTCTGGAAACACCATATATTTT. Protein product: CASSSQTGRLSGNTIYF.

This clonotype was observed a few times. The chain employs TRBV21-1 and TRBJ1-1; TRBD1 was called by the table and not checked on the DNA. TRBV21-1 is a listed pseudogene. The CDR3 has 15 amino acids. CDR3 sequence: CASSNRGDRGCVAFF. The DNA of the CDR3 is TGTGCCAGCAGCAACAGAGGGGACAGGGGGTGTGTAGCTTTCTTT.

J is TRBJ2-1 and V is TRBV7-9, with 8 bases that match TRBD2. Germline trimming cut 3 bases from V and 8 bases from J; bases unmatched to any gene: 12. This CDR3 has 16 residues. Germline V gene lookup returns CDR1 SEHNR and CDR2 FQNEAQ (reference sequence). In nucleotides, the CDR3 is TGTGCCAGCAGCTTTCCCTCCCGGGGGGGGGTCGATGAGCAGTTCTTC. Encoded protein: CASSFPSRGGVDEQFF.

The CDR3 sequence: CASSSRLAGVNEQFF. The CDR3 region has the DNA TGTGCCAGCAGCTCCCGACTAGCGGGGGTTAATGAGCAGTTCTTC. The chain carries TRBV11-3 and TRBJ2-1, with 12 bases fitting TRBD2. V shed 4 bases and J 7 bases; nucleotides not matched to a gene: 5. Germline assignment: CDR1 SGHNT and CDR2 YENEEA. The CDR3 is made up of 15 amino acids.

This clonotype was found many times. CDR3 sequence (DNA): TGCGCCAGCAGCCAAGAGGCGGGGTTGCTGTACAATGAGCAGTTCTTC. Its translation is CASSQEAGLLYNEQFF. The chain combines TRBV4-3 with TRBJ2-1; D is perhaps TRBD2 (6 bases). V dropped 0 bases and J dropped 4 bases, with 13 bases sitting between them. This CDR3 has 16 residues. Germline V gene sequence: CDR1 LGHNA, CDR2 YSLEER.

The chain is built from TRBV5-4 and TRBJ1-1, with D unresolved. From germline, CDR1 is SGHNT and CDR2 YYREEE (reference sequence). The V gene lost 0 bases and the J gene lost 3 bases, with 12 bases spanning the gap. The CDR3 has 15 amino acids. In DNA, the CDR3 is TGTGCCAGCAGCTTGGGTCCGTATGGGGACACTGAAGCTTTCTTT. Translated, it gives CASSLGPYGDTEAFF.

This rearrangement joins TRBV29-1 to TRBJ2-1; TRBD2 is a possible D gene (5 bases). The CDR3 runs 15 residues. Trimming removed 1 base at V and 0 bases at J, with 10 bases between. The germline CDR1 and CDR2 sequences are SQVTM and ANQGSEA. The CDR3, as DNA: TGCAGCGTTGAAGGAGGACTGAGCTCCTACAATGAGCAGTTCTTC. Protein sequence: CSVEGGLSSYNEQFF.

A few counts support this clonotype. The V and J genes are TRBV5-8 and TRBJ2-7; a possible D gene is TRBD2 (5 bases). Per germline, CDR1 SGHTS and CDR2 YDEGEE. The CDR3 runs to 15 residues. V shed 4 bases and J shed 3 bases, with 17 bases lying between them. DNA for the CDR3: TGTGCCAGCAGCGATAACCTGAGAGGGATCTACGAGCAGTACTTC. Translating it yields CASSDNLRGIYEQYF.

This clonotype was detected ten times or more. The gene calls are TRBV5-1 and TRBJ1-4, with 12 bases that match TRBD1. The germline V gene encodes CDR1 SGHRS and CDR2 YFSETQ. Trimming took 4 bases from V and 0 from J; bases not matched to a gene: 7. The CDR3 runs to 18 residues. This CDR3 reads CASSPRGQGAATNEKLFF. CDR3 nucleotides: TGCGCCAGCAGCCCCCGGGGACAGGGGGCCGCAACTAATGAAAAACTGTTTTTT. The complete variable domain, with remaining parts taken from reference TRBV5-1 and TRBJ1-4, reads KAGVTQTPRYLIKTRGQQVTLSCSPISGHRSVSWYQQTPGQGLQFLFEYFSETQRNKGNFPGRFSGRQFSNSRSEMNVSTLELGDSALYLCASSPRGQGAATNEKLFFGSGTQLSVL.

This clonotype came up a few times. V gene TRBV16 combines with J gene TRBJ2-7; D might be TRBD2 (6 bases). V lost 4 bases and J lost 6, with 13 bases in between. Germline assignment: CDR1 KGHSY and CDR2 FQNENV. The CDR3 runs 13 residues. The CDR3: CASSPGRGAEQYF. The CDR3 DNA reads as TGTGCCAGCAGCCCCGGGAGAGGGGCCGAGCAGTACTTC.

By sample fraction, this clonotype is medium-sized. J is TRBJ2-5 and V is TRBV4-1; D gene ambiguous. V was cut by 0 bases and J by 5 bases, with 10 bases left in between. The CDR3 loop spans 14 amino acids. Germline V lookup: CDR1 MGHRA, CDR2 YSYEKL. Here the CDR3 reads CASSQDRRMETQYF. CDR3 bases: TGCGCCAGCAGCCAAGATCGTCGTATGGAGACCCAGTACTTC.

This chain uses TRBV6-1 with TRBJ2-5; the match to TRBD2 covers 12 bases. Germline V lookup: CDR1 MNHNS, CDR2 SASEGT. Trimming took 6 bases from V and 0 from J; bases not matched to a gene: 2. The CDR3 has 15 amino acids. CDR3 nucleotide sequence: TGTGCCAGCAGACGGACTAGCGGGAACCAAGAGACCCAGTACTTC. As protein: CASRRTSGNQETQYF.

This clonotype was recorded a few times. The rearrangement links TRBV6-2 or TRBV6-3 to TRBJ1-2, with D maybe TRBD1 (5 bases). In germline, CDR1 is MNHEY, CDR2 SVGEGT. The V gene lost 5 bases and the J gene lost 6 bases, with 16 bases spanning the gap. The CDR3 is made up of 14 amino acids. CDR3 amino acids: CASSPGGATDGYTF. The CDR3 DNA follows: TGTGCCAGCAGTCCTGGCGGGGCCACCGATGGCTACACCTTC.

There are a few counts of this clonotype. The chain recombines TRBV2 with TRBJ1-1; D is unclear. CDR3 length equals 14 residues. Trimming pared 6 bases from V and 1 base from J, leaving 12 bases between. Germline CDR1 and CDR2: SNHLY and FYNNEI. The CDR3 spells CASREFPGNTEAFF. CDR3 nucleotides: TGTGCCAGCAGGGAGTTTCCGGGGAACACTGAAGCTTTCTTT.

The V and J genes are TRBV12-3 or TRBV12-4 and TRBJ2-7; 11 positions agree with TRBD2. The end of the DNA fits TRBJ2-1 better, so the J call may be wrong. The CDR3 extends over 15 amino acids. The CDR3 DNA reads TGTGCCAGCAGTGCGACTAGCGGGACCTCCTACGAGCAGTTCTTC. This codes for CASSATSGTSYEQFF.

The chain is built from TRBV20-1 and TRBJ2-5; TRBD2 matches at 11 bases. With 2 bases clipped from V and 5 bases from J, the junction kept 4 bases outside the gene matches. Germline V gene sequence: CDR1 DFQATT, CDR2 SNEGSKA (reference sequence). The CDR3 sequence is 14 residues long. The CDR3 region is CSARLAGGSETQYF. The CDR3 DNA reads as TGCAGTGCTAGATTAGCGGGAGGGTCGGAGACCCAGTACTTC.

In its sample, this clonotype was seen a few times. The gene calls are TRBV11-2 and TRBJ2-3; D is uncertain. V lost 5 bases to trimming and J lost 5 bases, with 14 bases between them. This CDR3 comprises 14 residues. Per the germline V gene, CDR1 is SGHAT and CDR2 is FQNNGV. CDR3 nucleotide sequence: TGTGCCAGCAGCCTCAAGCTCGTTGGAGATACGCAGTATTTT. Amino acids: CASSLKLVGDTQYF.